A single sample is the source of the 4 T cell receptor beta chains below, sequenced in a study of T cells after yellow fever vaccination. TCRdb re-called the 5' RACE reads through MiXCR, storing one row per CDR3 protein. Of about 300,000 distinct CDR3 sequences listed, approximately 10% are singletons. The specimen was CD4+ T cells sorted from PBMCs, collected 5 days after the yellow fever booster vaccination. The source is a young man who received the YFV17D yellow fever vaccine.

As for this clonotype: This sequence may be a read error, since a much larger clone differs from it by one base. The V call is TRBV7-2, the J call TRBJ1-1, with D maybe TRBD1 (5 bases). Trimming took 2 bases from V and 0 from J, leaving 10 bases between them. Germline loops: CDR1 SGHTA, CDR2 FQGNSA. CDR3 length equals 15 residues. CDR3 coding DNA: TGTGCCAGCAGCTTACAGGGCAGAATGAACACTGAAGCTTTCTTT. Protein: CASSLQGRMNTEAFF.

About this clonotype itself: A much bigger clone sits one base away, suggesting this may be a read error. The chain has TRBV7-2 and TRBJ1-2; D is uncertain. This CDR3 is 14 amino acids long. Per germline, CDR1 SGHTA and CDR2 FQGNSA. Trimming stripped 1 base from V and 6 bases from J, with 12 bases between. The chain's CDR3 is CASSLGQCYNGYTF. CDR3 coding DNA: TGTGCCAGCAGCTTAGGGCAGTGTTATAATGGCTACACCTTC.

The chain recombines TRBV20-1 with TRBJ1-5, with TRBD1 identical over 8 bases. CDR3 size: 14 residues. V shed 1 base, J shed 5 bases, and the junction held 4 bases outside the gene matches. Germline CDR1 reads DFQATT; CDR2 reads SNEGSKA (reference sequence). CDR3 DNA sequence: TGCAGTGCTAGAGGGACAGGGTTCGATCAGCCCCAGCATTTT. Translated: CSARGTGFDQPQHF.

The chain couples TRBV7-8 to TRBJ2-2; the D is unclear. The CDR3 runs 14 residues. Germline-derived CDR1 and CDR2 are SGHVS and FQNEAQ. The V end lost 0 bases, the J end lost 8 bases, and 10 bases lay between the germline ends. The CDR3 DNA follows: TGTGCCAGCAGCTTAGCTCCTCTCACGGGGGAGCTGTTTTTT. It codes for CASSLAPLTGELFF.